A selection of T cell receptor beta chains follows, all from one sample in a study of blood T cell repertoires in COVID-19. The method was immunoSEQ multiplex PCR; TCRdb's version includes in-frame clones alone and lacks a portion of them. The sample consists of tens of thousands of clones, around 85% of them appearing once. Sequences were obtained from peripheral blood. Receptors were obtained from a man aged 55-75 years with active or convalescent COVID-19. The conserved cysteine and the conserved F or W are not part of the CDR3 here. The order of the fields is V gene, J gene, CDR3 protein.

>TRBV18|TRBJ1-6
ASSNSNSPLH
>TRBV28|TRBJ1-6
ASIDSYNSPLH
>TRBV9|TRBJ1-6
ASSADDAGPTNSPLH
>TRBV20-1|TRBJ1-2
SASKLQGRDGYT
>TRBV5-1|TRBJ1-2
ASSPTGNYGYT
>TRBV18|TRBJ1-4
ASSPRTGSGEKLF
>TRBV4-1|TRBJ2-3
ASSQEQGATIRAQY
>TRBV27|TRBJ2-3
ASSLSRGTGSTDTQY
>TRBV5-1|TRBJ2-2
ASSPGTGVGTGELF
>TRBV24-1|TRBJ2-1
ATSEPGLAGGDEQF
>TRBV7-8|TRBJ2-4
ASSLPRDRARLY
>TRBV5-1|TRBJ2-3
ASSLGTSGGADTQY
>TRBV4-1|TRBJ2-5
ASSQGYGGRGPQETQY
>TRBV11-2|TRBJ2-2
ASSLGGGVSGELF
>TRBV19|TRBJ1-5
ASTPRQGADQPQH
>TRBV6-1|TRBJ1-5
ASSEGTKQPQH
>TRBV3-1/TRBV3-2|TRBJ2-1
ASSRPGQFYNEQF
>TRBV6-1|TRBJ1-6
ASSEKSVLH
>TRBV10-3|TRBJ1-5
AIGPSGSNQPQH
>TRBV4-3|TRBJ1-5
ASSQGGGTQPQH
>TRBV11-3|TRBJ2-1
ASSLGLAGGNEQF
>TRBV18|TRBJ1-2
ASSPGSGYGYT
>TRBV2|TRBJ2-6
ASLLRSGANVLT
>TRBV5-6|TRBJ1-5
ASSFGTGDNQPQH
>TRBV5-6|TRBJ1-6
ASSLWTGTYSPLH
>TRBV7-9|TRBJ1-2
ASSPSGGDYGYT
>TRBV5-1|TRBJ2-2
ASSLERVNTGELF
>TRBV6-1|TRBJ2-1
ASSEGRNNEQF
>TRBV10-3|TRBJ2-2
AISTRRPDAGELF
>TRBV19|TRBJ2-1
ASSRTSGPYNEQF
>TRBV5-4|TRBJ1-1
ASSPQGNTEAF
>TRBV28|TRBJ1-6
ASSLVGGTVSPLH
>TRBV19|TRBJ1-6
ASSISRPHNSPLH
>TRBV28|TRBJ1-5
ASSWPRSGTGGEEGQPQH
>TRBV4-1|TRBJ1-2
ASSQGQKRNGYT
>TRBV5-1|TRBJ1-2
ASSPFGEPRYGYT
>TRBV28|TRBJ2-1
ASCPPLWRGALYNEQF
>TRBV13|TRBJ1-2
ASSSALYRDRDNYGYT
>TRBV6-6|TRBJ1-1
ASSTDVEAF
>TRBV5-1|TRBJ2-3
ASSLVSGGDTQY
>TRBV11-3|TRBJ2-2
ASSFARQADTGELF
>TRBV18|TRBJ2-1
ASALVSIRDEQF
>TRBV19|TRBJ1-2
ASSDTGTGAYGYT
>TRBV15|TRBJ2-3
ATSRAFTDTQY